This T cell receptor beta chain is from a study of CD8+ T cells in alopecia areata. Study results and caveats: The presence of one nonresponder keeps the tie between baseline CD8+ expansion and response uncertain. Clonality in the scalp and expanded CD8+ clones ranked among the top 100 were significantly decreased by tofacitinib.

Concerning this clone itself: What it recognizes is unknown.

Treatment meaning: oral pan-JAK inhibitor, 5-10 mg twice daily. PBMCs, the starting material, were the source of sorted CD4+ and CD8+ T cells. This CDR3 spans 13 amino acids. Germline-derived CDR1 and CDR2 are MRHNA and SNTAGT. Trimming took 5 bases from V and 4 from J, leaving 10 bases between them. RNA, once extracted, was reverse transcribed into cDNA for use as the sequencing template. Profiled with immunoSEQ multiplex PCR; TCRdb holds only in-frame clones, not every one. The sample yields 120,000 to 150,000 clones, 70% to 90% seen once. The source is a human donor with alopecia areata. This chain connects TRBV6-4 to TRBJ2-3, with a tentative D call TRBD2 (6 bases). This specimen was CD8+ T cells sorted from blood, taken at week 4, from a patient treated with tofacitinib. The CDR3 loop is CASSWGVADTQYF. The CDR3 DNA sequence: TGTGCCAGCAGTTGGGGGGTGGCAGATACGCAGTATTTT.